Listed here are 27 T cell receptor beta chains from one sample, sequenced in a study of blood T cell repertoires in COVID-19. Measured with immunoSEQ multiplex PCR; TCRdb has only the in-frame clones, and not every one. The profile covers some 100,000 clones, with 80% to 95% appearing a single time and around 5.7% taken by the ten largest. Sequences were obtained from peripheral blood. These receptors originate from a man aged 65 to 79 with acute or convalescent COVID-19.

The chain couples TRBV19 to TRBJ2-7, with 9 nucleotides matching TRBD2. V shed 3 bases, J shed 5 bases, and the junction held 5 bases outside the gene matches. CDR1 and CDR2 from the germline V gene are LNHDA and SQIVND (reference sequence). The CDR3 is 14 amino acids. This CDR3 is CASSIPGLAHEQYF. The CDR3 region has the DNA TGTGCCAGTAGTATTCCGGGACTAGCTCACGAGCAGTACTTC.

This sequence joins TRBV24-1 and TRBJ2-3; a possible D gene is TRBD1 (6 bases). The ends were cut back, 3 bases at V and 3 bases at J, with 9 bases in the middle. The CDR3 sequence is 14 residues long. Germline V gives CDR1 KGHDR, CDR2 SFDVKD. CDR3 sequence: CATSDRTATDTQYF. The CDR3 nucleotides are TGTGCCACCAGTGATAGGACAGCGACAGATACGCAGTATTTT.

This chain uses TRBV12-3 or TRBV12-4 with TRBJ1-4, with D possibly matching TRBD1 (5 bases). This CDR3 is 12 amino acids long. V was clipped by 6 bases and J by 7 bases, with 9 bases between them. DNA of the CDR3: TGTGCCAGCAGGCGACAGCTTGAAAAACTGTTTTTT. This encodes CASRRQLEKLFF.

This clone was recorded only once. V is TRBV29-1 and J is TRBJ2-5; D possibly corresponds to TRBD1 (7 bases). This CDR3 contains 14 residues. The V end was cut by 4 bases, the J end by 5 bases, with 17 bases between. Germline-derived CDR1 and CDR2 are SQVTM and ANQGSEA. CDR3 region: CSVARGDFLETQYF. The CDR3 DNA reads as TGCAGCGTTGCCAGGGGGGACTTTTTGGAGACCCAGTACTTC.

CDR3 residues: CASSKQKQQPSSTDTQYF. CDR3 nucleotide sequence: TGTGCCAGCAGCAAACAGAAACAGCAACCATCTAGCACAGATACGCAGTATTTT. V is TRBV21-1 and J is TRBJ2-3; the table names TRBD1, a call not compared with the DNA. TRBV21-1 is a documented pseudogene. The CDR3 covers 18 residues.

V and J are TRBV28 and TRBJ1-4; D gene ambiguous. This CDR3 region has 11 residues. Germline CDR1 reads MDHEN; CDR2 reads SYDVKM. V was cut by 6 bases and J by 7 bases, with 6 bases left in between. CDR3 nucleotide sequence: TGTGCCAGCAGCCTATCTGAAAAACTGTTTTTT. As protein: CASSLSEKLFF. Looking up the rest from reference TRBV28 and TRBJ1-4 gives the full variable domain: DVKVTQSSRYLVKRTGEKVFLECVQDMDHENMFWYRQDPGLGLRLIYFSYDVKMKEKGDIPEGYSVSREKKERFSLILESASTNQTSMYLCASSLSEKLFFGSGTQLSVL.

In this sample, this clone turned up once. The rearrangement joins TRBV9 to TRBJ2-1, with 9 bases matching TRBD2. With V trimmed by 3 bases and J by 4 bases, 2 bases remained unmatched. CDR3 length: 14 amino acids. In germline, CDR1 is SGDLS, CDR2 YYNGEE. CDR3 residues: CASSATSGYNEQFF. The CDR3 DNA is TGTGCCAGCAGCGCCACTAGCGGGTACAATGAGCAGTTCTTC.

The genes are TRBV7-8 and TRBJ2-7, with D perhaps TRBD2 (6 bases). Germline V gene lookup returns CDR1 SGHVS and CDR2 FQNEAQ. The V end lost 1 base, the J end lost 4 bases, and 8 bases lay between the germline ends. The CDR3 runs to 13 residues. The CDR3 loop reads CASSLGLGYEQYF. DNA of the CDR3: TGTGCCAGCAGCTTAGGACTAGGATACGAGCAGTACTTC. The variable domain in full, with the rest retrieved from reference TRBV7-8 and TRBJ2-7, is GAGVSQSPRYKVAKRGQDVALRCDPISGHVSLFWYQQALGQGPEFLTYFQNEAQLDKSGLPSDRFFAERPEGSVSTLKIQRTQQEDSAVYLCASSLGLGYEQYFGPGTRLTVT.

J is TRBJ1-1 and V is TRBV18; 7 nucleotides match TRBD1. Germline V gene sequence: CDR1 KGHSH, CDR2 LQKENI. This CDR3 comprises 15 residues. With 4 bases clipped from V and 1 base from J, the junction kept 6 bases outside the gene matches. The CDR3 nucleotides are TGTGCCAGCTCACTTTATACAGGGGAGAACACTGAAGCTTTCTTT. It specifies CASSLYTGENTEAFF.

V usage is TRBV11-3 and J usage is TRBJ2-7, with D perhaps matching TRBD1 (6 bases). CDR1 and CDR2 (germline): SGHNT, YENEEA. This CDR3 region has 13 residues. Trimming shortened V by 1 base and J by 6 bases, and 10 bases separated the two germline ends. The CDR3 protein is CASSLGQGSEQYF. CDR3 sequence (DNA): TGTGCCAGCAGCTTAGGCCAGGGGAGCGAGCAGTACTTC.

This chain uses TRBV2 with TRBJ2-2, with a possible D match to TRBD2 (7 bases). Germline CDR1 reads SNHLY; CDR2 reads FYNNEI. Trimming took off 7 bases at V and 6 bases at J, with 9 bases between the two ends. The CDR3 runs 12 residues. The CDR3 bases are TGTGCCAGCATCGGGGGGCCCGGGGAGCTGTTTTTT. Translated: CASIGGPGELFF.

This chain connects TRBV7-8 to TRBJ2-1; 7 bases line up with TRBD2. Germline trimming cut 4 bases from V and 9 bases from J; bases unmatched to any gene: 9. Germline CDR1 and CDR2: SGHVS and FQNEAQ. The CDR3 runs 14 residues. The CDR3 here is CASSSMTAGSEQFF. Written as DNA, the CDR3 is TGTGCCAGCAGCTCCATGACAGCGGGGTCTGAGCAGTTCTTC.

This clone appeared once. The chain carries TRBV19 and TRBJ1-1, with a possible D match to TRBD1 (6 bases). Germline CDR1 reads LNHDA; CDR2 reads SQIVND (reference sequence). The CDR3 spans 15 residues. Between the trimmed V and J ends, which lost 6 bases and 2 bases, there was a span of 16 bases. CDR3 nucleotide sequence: TGTGCCAGTAGCAAATCCGGGGGGGCTAACACTGAAGCTTTCTTT. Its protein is CASSKSGGANTEAFF. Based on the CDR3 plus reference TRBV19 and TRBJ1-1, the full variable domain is DGGITQSPKYLFRKEGQNVTLSCEQNLNHDAMYWYRQDPGQGLRLIYYSQIVNDFQKGDIAEGYSVSREKKESFPLTVTSAQKNPTAFYLCASSKSGGANTEAFFGQGTRLTVV.

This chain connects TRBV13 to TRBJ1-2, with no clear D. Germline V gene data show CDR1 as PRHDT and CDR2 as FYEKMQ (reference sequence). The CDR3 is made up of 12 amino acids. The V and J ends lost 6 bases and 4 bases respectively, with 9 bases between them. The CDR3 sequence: CASRTPSYGYTF. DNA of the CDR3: TGTGCCAGCAGGACACCCAGCTATGGCTACACCTTC.

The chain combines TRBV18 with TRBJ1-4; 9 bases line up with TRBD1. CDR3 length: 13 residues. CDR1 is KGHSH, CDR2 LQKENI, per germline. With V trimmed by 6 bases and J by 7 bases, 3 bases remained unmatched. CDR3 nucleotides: TGTGCCAGCTCGGGACAGGGTCTTGAAAAACTGTTTTTT. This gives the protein CASSGQGLEKLFF.

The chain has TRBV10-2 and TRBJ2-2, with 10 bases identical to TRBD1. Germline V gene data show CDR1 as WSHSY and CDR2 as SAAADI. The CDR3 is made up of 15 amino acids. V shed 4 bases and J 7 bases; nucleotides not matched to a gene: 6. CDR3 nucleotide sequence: TGCGCCAGCAGTGTTTGGGGACAGGGGATCGGGGAGCTGTTTTTT. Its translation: CASSVWGQGIGELFF.

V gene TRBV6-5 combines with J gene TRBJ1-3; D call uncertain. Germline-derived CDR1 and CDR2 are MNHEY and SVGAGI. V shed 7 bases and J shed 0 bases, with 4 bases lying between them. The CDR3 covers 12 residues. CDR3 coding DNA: TGTGCCAGCACCAACTCTGGAAACACCATATATTTT. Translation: CASTNSGNTIYF.

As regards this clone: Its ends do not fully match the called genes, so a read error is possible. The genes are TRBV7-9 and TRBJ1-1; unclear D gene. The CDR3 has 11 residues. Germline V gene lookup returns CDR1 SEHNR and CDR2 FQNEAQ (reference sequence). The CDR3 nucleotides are TGTGCCAACAGCTTGAGAGTTGAAGCTTTCTTT. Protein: CANSLRVEAFF.

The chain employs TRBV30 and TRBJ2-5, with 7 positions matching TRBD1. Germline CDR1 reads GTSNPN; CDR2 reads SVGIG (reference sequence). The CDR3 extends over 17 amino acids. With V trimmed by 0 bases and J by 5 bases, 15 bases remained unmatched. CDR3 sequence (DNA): TGTGCCTGGAGTGTAGACCGGACAGGTGGGCAGGGGGAGACCCAGTACTTC. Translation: CAWSVDRTGGQGETQYF.

CDR3 protein: CAWRAQGMYEAFF. In nucleotides, the CDR3 is TGTGCCTGGAGGGCACAGGGGATGTATGAAGCTTTCTTT. This sequence joins TRBV30 and TRBJ1-1; 7 bases match TRBD1. CDR1 GTSNPN and CDR2 SVGIG come from the germline V gene (reference sequence). The V segment lost 3 bases and the J segment 7 bases; nucleotides outside the gene matches: 8. The length of the CDR3 is 13 residues.

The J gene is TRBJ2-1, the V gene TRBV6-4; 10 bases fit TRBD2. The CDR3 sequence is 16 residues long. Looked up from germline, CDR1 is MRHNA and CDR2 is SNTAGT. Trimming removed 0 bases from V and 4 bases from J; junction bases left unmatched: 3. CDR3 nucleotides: TGTGCCAGCAGTGACTCGAGTAGCGGGAGGTACAATGAGCAGTTCTTC. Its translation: CASSDSSSGRYNEQFF.

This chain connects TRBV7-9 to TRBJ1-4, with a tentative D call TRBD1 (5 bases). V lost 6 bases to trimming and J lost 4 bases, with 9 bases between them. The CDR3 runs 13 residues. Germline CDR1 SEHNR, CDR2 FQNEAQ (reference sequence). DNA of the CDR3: TGTGCCAGCAGACGGGGGGATAATGAAAAACTGTTTTTT. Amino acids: CASRRGDNEKLFF.

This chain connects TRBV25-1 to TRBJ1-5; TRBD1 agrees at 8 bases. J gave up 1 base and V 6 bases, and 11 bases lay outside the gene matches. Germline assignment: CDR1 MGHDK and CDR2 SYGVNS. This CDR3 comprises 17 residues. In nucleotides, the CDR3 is TGTGCCAGCAGGAGTAATACAGGGGGACCAAGCAATCAGCCCCAGCATTTT. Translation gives CASRSNTGGPSNQPQHF.

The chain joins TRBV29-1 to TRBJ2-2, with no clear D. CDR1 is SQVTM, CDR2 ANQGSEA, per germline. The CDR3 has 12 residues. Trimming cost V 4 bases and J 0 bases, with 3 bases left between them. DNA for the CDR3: TGCAGCGTTGGGCCGAACACCGGGGAGCTGTTTTTT. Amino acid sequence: CSVGPNTGELFF.

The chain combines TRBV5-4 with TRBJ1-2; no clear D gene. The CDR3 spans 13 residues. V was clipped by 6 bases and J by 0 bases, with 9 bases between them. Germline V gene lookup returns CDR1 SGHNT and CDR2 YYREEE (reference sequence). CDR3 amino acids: CASTQNPNYGYTF. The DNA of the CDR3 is TGTGCCAGCACCCAGAACCCTAACTATGGCTACACCTTC.

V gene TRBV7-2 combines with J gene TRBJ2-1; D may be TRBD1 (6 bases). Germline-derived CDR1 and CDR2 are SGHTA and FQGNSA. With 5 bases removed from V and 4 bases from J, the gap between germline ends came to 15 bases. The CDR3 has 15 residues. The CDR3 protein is CASSGGTRQYNEQFF. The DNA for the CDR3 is TGTGCCAGCAGCGGGGGCACTAGACAATACAATGAGCAGTTCTTC.

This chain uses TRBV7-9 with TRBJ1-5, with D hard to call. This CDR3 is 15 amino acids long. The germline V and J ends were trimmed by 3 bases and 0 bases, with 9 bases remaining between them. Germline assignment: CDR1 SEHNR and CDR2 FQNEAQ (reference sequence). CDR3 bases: TGTGCCAGCAGCTTTTCTTCAGATAGCAATCAGCCCCAGCATTTT. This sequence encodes CASSFSSDSNQPQHF.